The 14 T cell receptor beta chains in this list originate from one sample, sequenced in a study of Ad26.COV2.S vaccination and SARS-CoV-2 variants. The repertoire was sequenced with immunoSEQ multiplex PCR; TCRdb's copy has only in-frame clones and lacks some. The table lists about 350,000 clones, roughly 90% of them singletons. The sample's treatment: over 15 received Ad26.COV2.S at low or high dose, single or two shots; about 5 received placebo; per-sample allocation not given. Specimen acquisition occurred on day 63 following the initial vaccine or placebo injection. This material consisted of peripheral blood, taken in a trial of Ad26.COV2.S vaccine versus placebo. The source is a person between 18 and 59 years old who received the Ad26.COV2.S COVID-19 vaccine or a placebo.

The chain combines TRBV19 with TRBJ2-7, with 8 bases matching TRBD1. From germline, CDR1 is LNHDA and CDR2 SQIVND (reference sequence). This CDR3 is built from 15 residues. Trimming cost V 7 bases and J 7 bases; bases outside gene matches: 15. In nucleotides, the CDR3 is TGTGCCAGTAACCCCCAAGGACAGGGATGGGAAGAGCAGTACTTC. Translation gives CASNPQGQGWEEQYF.

This clone appeared once. This chain links TRBV6-5 with TRBJ1-2, with 9 bases matching TRBD1. V dropped 4 bases and J dropped 4; count of bases not matched to a gene: 7. Per the germline V gene, CDR1 is MNHEY and CDR2 is SVGAGI. The CDR3 runs to 15 residues. CDR3 DNA: TGTGCCAGCAGTTCCCCCAGGACAGGGGCCTATGGCTACACCTTC. It specifies CASSSPRTGAYGYTF.

The chain employs TRBV3-1 (or the pseudogene TRBV3-2) and TRBJ2-1; 11 nucleotides line up with TRBD2. The CDR3 sequence is 17 residues long. CDR1 and CDR2 (germline): LGHDT, YNNKEL (reference sequence). V lost 1 base and J lost 7; bases outside the gene matches: 9. This CDR3 reads CASSQAIRTSGSNEQFF. CDR3 sequence (DNA): TGTGCCAGCAGCCAAGCAATACGAACTAGCGGGAGTAATGAGCAGTTCTTC.

The chain has TRBV9 and TRBJ2-5; D perhaps matches TRBD2 (5 bases). Germline CDR1 is SGDLS and CDR2 is YYNGEE. CDR3 length: 15 amino acids. V was shortened by 0 bases and J by 4 bases, with 13 bases between the two germline ends. The CDR3 protein is CASSVESGEGETQYF. The CDR3, as DNA: TGTGCCAGCAGCGTAGAGTCCGGGGAAGGAGAGACCCAGTACTTC.

The V and J genes are TRBV27 and TRBJ1-1, with 9 bases fitting TRBD1. V was clipped by 5 bases and J by 0 bases; unmatched bases: 7. This CDR3 is built from 16 residues. Germline CDR1 is MNHEY and CDR2 is SMNVEV (reference sequence). The CDR3 here is CASSHRTGAVNTEAFF. CDR3 coding DNA: TGTGCCAGCAGTCACAGGACAGGGGCGGTGAACACTGAAGCTTTCTTT.

V is TRBV4-1 and J is TRBJ2-6; TRBD1 aligns across 9 bases. Germline CDR1 and CDR2: MGHRA and YSYEKL. V was clipped by 3 bases and J by 0 bases; unmatched bases: 15. This CDR3 spans 21 amino acids. The CDR3 loop is CASSQAIYPGQGISGANVLTF. CDR3 nucleotides: TGCGCCAGCAGCCAGGCCATTTACCCGGGACAGGGAATCTCTGGGGCCAACGTCCTGACTTTC.

The CDR3 coding sequence is TGTGCCAGCAGGACTAGCGGGAGGGCCTCAGTCGAGCAGTACTTC. Its translation: CASRTSGRASVEQYF. The chain uses TRBV2 and TRBJ2-7; 14 bases line up with TRBD2. The germline V gene encodes CDR1 SNHLY and CDR2 FYNNEI. The CDR3 has 15 amino acids. Germline trimming cut 6 bases from V and 6 bases from J; bases unmatched to any gene: 7.

For this clone: At the DNA level, this CDR3 is encoded by other sequences in the same sample as well. The chain has TRBV11-2 and TRBJ2-7; D is ambiguous. The V gene lost 1 base and the J gene lost 4 bases, with 11 bases spanning the gap. This CDR3 has 14 residues. Germline V gene lookup returns CDR1 SGHAT and CDR2 FQNNGV. For the CDR3, the DNA is TGTGCCAGCAGCTTAGGGCCAGGACGGTACGAGCAGTACTTC. This codes for CASSLGPGRYEQYF.

The chain couples TRBV7-6 to TRBJ2-3; D gene unclear. This CDR3 comprises 12 residues. CDR1 is SGHVS and CDR2 is FNYEAQ in the germline V gene. Trimming stripped 3 bases from V and 1 base from J, with 2 bases between. The CDR3 here is CASSFGTDTQYF. CDR3 sequence (DNA): TGTGCCAGCAGCTTCGGCACAGATACGCAGTATTTT. The variable domain in full, completed from reference TRBV7-6 and TRBJ2-3, reads GAGVSQSPRYKVTKRGQDVALRCDPISGHVSLYWYRQALGQGPEFLTYFNYEAQQDKSGLPNDRFSAERPEGSISTLTIQRTEQRDSAMYRCASSFGTDTQYFGPGTRLTVL.

This sequence joins TRBV21-1 and TRBJ2-3; the D call of TRBD1 is as the table states it, not checked on the DNA. TRBV21-1 represents a pseudogene. The CDR3 covers 13 residues. The CDR3: CASKQGGTDTQYF. Here the CDR3 DNA reads TGTGCCAGCAAACAGGGTGGGACAGATACGCAGTATTTT.

This clone was counted between two and nine times. The chain has TRBV6-5 and TRBJ1-6, with no clear D. The CDR3 length is 13 residues. V dropped 2 bases and J dropped 7 bases, with 6 bases sitting between them. From germline, CDR1 is MNHEY and CDR2 SVGAGI. The CDR3: CASSYDGNSPLHF. The DNA for the CDR3 is TGTGCCAGCAGTTACGACGGGAATTCACCCCTCCACTTT.

Turning to this clone: A much larger clone differs by one base, so this may be a read error. This chain connects TRBV7-7 to TRBJ2-2; no clear D gene. The CDR3 has 13 amino acids. CDR1 and CDR2 from the germline V gene are SSHAT and FNYEAQ (reference sequence). Trimming cost V 7 bases and J 2 bases, with 8 bases left between them. CDR3 sequence: CASKAANTGELFF. In DNA, the CDR3 is TGTGCCAGCAAGGCAGCCAACACCGGGGAGCTGTTTTTT.

The rearrangement links TRBV27 to TRBJ1-6; 7 nucleotides align to TRBD1. There are 18 residues in the CDR3. The V gene's germline CDR1 is MNHEY and CDR2 SMNVEV (reference sequence). V lost 6 bases, J lost 7 bases, and 18 bases stayed unmatched. The CDR3 sequence: CASSRQGGERILNSPLHF. The CDR3 DNA follows: TGTGCCAGCAGCCGACAGGGAGGAGAAAGGATATTGAATTCACCCCTCCACTTT.

V is TRBV19 and J is TRBJ2-2; 8 bases map to TRBD2. The CDR3 extends over 16 amino acids. Per the germline V gene, CDR1 is LNHDA and CDR2 is SQIVND (reference sequence). Trimming removed 2 bases from V and 4 bases from J; junction bases left unmatched: 6. Here the CDR3 reads CASSIRGGWSTGELFF. DNA of the CDR3: TGTGCCAGTAGTATACGGGGGGGTTGGAGCACCGGGGAGCTGTTTTTT.